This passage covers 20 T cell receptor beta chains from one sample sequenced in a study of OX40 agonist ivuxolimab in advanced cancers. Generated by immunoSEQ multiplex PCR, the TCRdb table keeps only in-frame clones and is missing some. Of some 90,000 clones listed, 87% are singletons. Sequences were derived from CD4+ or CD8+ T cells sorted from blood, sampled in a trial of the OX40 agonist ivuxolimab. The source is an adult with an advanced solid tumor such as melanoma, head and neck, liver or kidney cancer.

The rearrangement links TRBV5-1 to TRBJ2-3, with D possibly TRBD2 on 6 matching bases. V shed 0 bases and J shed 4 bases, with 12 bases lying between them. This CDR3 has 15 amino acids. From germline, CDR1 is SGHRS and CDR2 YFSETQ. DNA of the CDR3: TGCGCCAGCAGCTTGGAAGGGAGGACCCCAGATACGCAGTATTTT. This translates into CASSLEGRTPDTQYF. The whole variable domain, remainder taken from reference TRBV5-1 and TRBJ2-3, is KAGVTQTPRYLIKTRGQQVTLSCSPISGHRSVSWYQQTPGQGLQFLFEYFSETQRNKGNFPGRFSGRQFSNSRSEMNVSTLELGDSALYLCASSLEGRTPDTQYFGPGTRLTVL.

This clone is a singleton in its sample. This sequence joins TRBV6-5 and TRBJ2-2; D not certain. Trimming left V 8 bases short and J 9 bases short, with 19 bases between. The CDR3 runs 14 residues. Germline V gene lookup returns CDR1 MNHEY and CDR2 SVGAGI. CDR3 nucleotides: TGTGCCAGCTACTGGACCTTACCTGTCCGGGAGCTGTTTTTT. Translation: CASYWTLPVRELFF.

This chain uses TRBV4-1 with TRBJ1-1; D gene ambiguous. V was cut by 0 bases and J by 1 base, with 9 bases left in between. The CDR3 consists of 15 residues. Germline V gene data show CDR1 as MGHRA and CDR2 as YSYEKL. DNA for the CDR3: TGCGCCAGCAGCCAAGATTTCAACCCGAACACTGAAGCTTTCTTT. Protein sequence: CASSQDFNPNTEAFF.

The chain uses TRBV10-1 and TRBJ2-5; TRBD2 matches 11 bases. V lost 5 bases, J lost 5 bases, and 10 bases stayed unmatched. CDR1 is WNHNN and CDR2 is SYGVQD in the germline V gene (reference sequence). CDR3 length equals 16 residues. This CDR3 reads CASSQGLAVPRETQYF. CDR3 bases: TGCGCCAGCAGTCAGGGACTAGCGGTCCCCCGGGAGACCCAGTACTTC.

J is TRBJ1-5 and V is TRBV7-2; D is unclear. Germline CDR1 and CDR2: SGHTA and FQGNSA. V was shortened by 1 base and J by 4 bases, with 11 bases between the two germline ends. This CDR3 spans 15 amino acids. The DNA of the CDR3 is TGTGCCAGCAGCTTAGTCGCGGACCCAAATCAGCCCCAGCATTTT. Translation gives CASSLVADPNQPQHF.

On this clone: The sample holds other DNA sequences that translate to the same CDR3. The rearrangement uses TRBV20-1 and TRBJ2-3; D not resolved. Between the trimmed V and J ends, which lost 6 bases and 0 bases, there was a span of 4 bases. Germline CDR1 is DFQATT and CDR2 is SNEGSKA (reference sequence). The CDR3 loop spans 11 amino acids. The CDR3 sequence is CSAGSTDTQYF. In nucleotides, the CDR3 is TGCAGTGCAGGAAGCACAGATACGCAGTATTTT.

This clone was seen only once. The CDR3 reads CASRSGQARHEQYF. CDR3 nucleotide sequence: TGTGCCAGTAGATCTGGACAAGCGAGGCACGAGCAGTACTTC. This sequence joins TRBV19 and TRBJ2-7; TRBD1 might be the D (5 bases). There are 14 residues in the CDR3. From germline, CDR1 is LNHDA and CDR2 SQIVND (reference sequence). The V end lost 6 bases, the J end lost 5 bases, and 17 bases lay between the germline ends. The variable domain in full, with the rest retrieved from reference TRBV19 and TRBJ2-7, is DGGITQSPKYLFRKEGQNVTLSCEQNLNHDAMYWYRQDPGQGLRLIYYSQIVNDFQKGDIAEGYSVSREKKESFPLTVTSAQKNPTAFYLCASRSGQARHEQYFGPGTRLTVT.

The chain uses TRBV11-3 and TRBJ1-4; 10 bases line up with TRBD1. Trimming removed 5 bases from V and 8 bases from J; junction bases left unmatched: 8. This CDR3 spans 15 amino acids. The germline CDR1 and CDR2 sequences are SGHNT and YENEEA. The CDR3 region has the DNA TGTGCCAGCAGCCCCCGACAGGGGGCAGTCGAAAAACTGTTTTTT. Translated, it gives CASSPRQGAVEKLFF.

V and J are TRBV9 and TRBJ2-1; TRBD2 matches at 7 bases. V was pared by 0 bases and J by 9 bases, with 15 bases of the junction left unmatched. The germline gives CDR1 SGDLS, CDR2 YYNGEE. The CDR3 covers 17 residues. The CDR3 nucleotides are TGTGCCAGCAGCGTAGCTCCCAGGACTAGGCCGCCGAGTGAGCAGTTCTTC. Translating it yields CASSVAPRTRPPSEQFF.

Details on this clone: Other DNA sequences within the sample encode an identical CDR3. CDR3 sequence: CASSLGRQETQYF. The CDR3 DNA follows: TGTGCCAGCAGCTTGGGCAGGCAAGAGACCCAGTACTTC. The chain is built from TRBV11-2 and TRBJ2-5; D gene uncertain. Germline V gene data show CDR1 as SGHAT and CDR2 as FQNNGV. Trimming took 3 bases from V and 2 from J, leaving 7 bases between them. This CDR3 has 13 amino acids.

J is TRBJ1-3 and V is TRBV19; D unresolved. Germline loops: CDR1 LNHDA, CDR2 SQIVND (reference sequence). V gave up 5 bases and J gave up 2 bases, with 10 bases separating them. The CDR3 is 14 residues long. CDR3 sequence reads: CASSSATTGNTIYF. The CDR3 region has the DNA TGTGCCAGTAGTTCCGCGACAACTGGAAACACCATATATTTT.

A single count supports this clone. The CDR3 DNA reads as TGTGCCAGCAGCAAGGGCGAAAATGAAAAACTGTTTTTT. It specifies CASSKGENEKLFF. The V and J genes are TRBV7-6 and TRBJ1-4, with D unclear. V lost 5 bases to trimming and J lost 5 bases, with 9 bases between them. Germline loops: CDR1 SGHVS, CDR2 FNYEAQ. This CDR3 has 13 amino acids.

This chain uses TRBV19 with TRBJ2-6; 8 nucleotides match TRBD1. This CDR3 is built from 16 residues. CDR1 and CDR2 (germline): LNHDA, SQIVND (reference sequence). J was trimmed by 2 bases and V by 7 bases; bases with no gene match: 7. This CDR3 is CASIPGTGPGANVLTF. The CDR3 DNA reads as TGTGCCAGTATTCCCGGGACAGGCCCTGGGGCCAACGTCCTGACTTTC.

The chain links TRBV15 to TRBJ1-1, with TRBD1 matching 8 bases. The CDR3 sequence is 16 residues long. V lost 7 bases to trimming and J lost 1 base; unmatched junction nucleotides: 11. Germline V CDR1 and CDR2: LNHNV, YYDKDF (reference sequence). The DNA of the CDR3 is TGTGCCACCACCAATACAGGGGGACGGAGGAACACTGAAGCTTTCTTT. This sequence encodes CATTNTGGRRNTEAFF.

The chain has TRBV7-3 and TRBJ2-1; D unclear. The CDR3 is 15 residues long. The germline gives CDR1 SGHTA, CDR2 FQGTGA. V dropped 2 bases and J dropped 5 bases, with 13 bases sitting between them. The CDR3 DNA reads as TGTGCCAGCAGCTTAGGTGCAGCCCAGAACAATGAGCAGTTCTTC. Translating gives CASSLGAAQNNEQFF. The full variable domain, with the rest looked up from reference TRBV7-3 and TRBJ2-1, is GAGVSQTPSNKVTEKGKYVELRCDPISGHTALYWYRQSLGQGPEFLIYFQGTGAADDSGLPNDRFFAVRPEGSVSTLKIQRTERGDSAVYLCASSLGAAQNNEQFFGPGTRLTVL.

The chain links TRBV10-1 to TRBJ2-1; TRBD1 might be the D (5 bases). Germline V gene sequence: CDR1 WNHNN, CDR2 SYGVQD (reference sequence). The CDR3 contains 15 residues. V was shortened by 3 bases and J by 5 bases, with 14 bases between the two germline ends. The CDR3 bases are TGCGCCAGCAGTGAATTACGACAGACGAACAATGAGCAGTTCTTC. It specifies CASSELRQTNNEQFF.

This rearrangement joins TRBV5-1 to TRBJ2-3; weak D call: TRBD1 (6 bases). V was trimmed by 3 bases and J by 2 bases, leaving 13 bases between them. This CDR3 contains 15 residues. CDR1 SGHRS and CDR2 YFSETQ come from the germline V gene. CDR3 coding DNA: TGCGCCAGCAGCTGGACAGATAGAGACACAGATACGCAGTATTTT. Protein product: CASSWTDRDTDTQYF.

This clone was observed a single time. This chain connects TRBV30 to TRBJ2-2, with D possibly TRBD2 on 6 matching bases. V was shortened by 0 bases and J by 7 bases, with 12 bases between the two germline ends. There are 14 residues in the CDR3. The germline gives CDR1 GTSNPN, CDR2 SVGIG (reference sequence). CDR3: CAWSVLARGGELFF. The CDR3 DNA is TGTGCCTGGAGTGTACTAGCTCGCGGCGGGGAGCTGTTTTTT.

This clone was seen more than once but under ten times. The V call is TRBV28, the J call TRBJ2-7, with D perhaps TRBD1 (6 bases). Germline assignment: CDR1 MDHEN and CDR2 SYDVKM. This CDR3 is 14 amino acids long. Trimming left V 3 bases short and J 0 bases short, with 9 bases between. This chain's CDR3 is CASSLTGISYEQYF. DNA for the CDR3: TGTGCCAGCAGTTTGACAGGAATCTCCTACGAGCAGTACTTC.

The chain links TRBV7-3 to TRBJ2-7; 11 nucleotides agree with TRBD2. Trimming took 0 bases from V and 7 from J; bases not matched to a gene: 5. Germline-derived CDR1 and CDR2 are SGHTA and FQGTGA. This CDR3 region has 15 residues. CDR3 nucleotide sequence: TGTGCCAGCAGCTTAACTCCCGGACTAGCGGGTGAGCAGTACTTC. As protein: CASSLTPGLAGEQYF.